The present TCR beta chain was sequenced within a study of cytomegalovirus exposure and HLA in healthy donors. Study results and caveats: A later analysis linked a missense variant in DCLRE1C to the trimming of TCR beta V and J genes.

As for this clone: The antigen is not known.

The primer mix had 60 Vbeta and 13 Jbeta primers. Generated by immunoSEQ multiplex PCR, the TCRdb table keeps only in-frame clones and is missing some. The sample shows tens of thousands of clones, under 80% of them seen only once. The CDR3 is made up of 10 amino acids. V was pared by 3 bases and J by 6 bases, with 5 bases between. CDR1 and CDR2 (germline): DFQATT, SNEGSKA (reference sequence). This receptor was identified in a male donor in good health and CMV-seropositive. V usage is TRBV20-1 and J usage is TRBJ1-2; D unresolved. Sequencing was carried out using PBMCs. This chain's CDR3 is CSARHNGYTF. Here the CDR3 DNA reads TGCAGTGCTAGGCACAATGGCTACACCTTC.